This T cell receptor (beta chain) stems from a study of cytomegalovirus exposure and HLA in healthy donors. The PCR was carried out with 60 Vbeta primers and 13 Jbeta primers. Assay: immunoSEQ multiplex PCR; the TCRdb copy retains only in-frame clones and omits some. The table lists 100,000 or so clones, roughly 80% of them singletons, with approximately 2.6% in the top ten. The CDR3 consists of 15 residues. Per germline, CDR1 SGHRS and CDR2 YFSETQ. The V and J ends lost 6 bases and 2 bases, in that order; junction bases with no gene match: 10. This chain links TRBV5-1 with TRBJ2-5, with 7 bases lining up with TRBD1. The TCR was taken from a female donor in good health and CMV-seronegative. The sample taken for sequencing was PBMCs. In DNA, the CDR3 is TGCGCCAGCATCCGGACCGGGACAGCTCAAGAGACCCAGTACTTC. Encoded protein: CASIRTGTAQETQYF. Variable domain in full (rest from reference TRBV5-1 and TRBJ2-5): KAGVTQTPRYLIKTRGQQVTLSCSPISGHRSVSWYQQTPGQGLQFLFEYFSETQRNKGNFPGRFSGRQFSNSRSEMNVSTLELGDSALYLCASIRTGTAQETQYFGPGTRLLVL.